The clone carrying this T cell receptor (beta chain) was observed a handful of times. What it binds is not known. The sample originates from a study of CD8 T cells in ankylosing spondylitis. Study-wide points: The study identified a TCR beta motif of several highly homologous variants that appeared characteristic of ankylosing spondylitis blood. Reported data indicate significant enrichment of disease-linked clones within matched ankylosing spondylitis synovial fluid.

Trimming shortened V by 4 bases and J by 7 bases, and 19 bases separated the two germline ends. The germline CDR1 and CDR2 sequences are MNHEY and SMNVEV (reference sequence). This CDR3 is built from 16 residues. TCRdb reprocessed the 5' RACE reads via MiXCR and lists one record per CDR3 protein. The repertoire consists of around 39,000 distinct CDR3 sequences, with approximately 15% occurring once and the leading ten covering about 49%. This sequence originates from a male donor with ankylosing spondylitis or in good health (not recorded which). The sequencing input was blood. The chain combines TRBV27 with TRBJ2-2, with D possibly TRBD1 on 6 matching bases. The CDR3 nucleotides are TGTGCCAGCAGTTCCCCCAGGGGCAACCAGTTCGGGGAGCTGTTTTTT. Its protein product is CASSSPRGNQFGELFF.